This is a list of T cell receptor beta chains from one sample in a study of CD8+ T cells in alopecia areata. Measured with immunoSEQ multiplex PCR; TCRdb has only the in-frame clones, and not every one. The repertoire holds about 150,000 clones, with less than 65% as singletons. Sequenced input: CD8+ T cells sorted from blood. These receptors originate from a human donor in good health. Both conserved end residues are part of each CDR3. The D gene is left open where the match is weak. Some rows mark clone size as missing; the rest say once, few, many or name a class of expanded clone.

len: 16; d_gene: TRBD2; abundance: -; v_gene: TRBV27; j_gene: TRBJ2-1; CDR3aa: CASSFAGTSGRNEQFF; CDR3nt: TGTGCCAGCAGTTTCGCCGGGACTAGCGGGAGAAATGAGCAGTTCTTC
len: 15; d_gene: TRBD1; abundance: -; v_gene: TRBV28; j_gene: TRBJ2-5; CDR3aa: CASSLTGGLGETQYF; CDR3nt: TGTGCCAGCAGTTTAACAGGGGGCTTAGGGGAGACCCAGTACTTC
len: 13; d_gene: TRBD1; abundance: -; v_gene: TRBV7-9; j_gene: TRBJ2-7; CDR3aa: CASSPTGDYEQYF; CDR3nt: TGTGCCAGCAGCCCGACAGGGGACTACGAGCAGTACTTC
len: 15; d_gene: -; abundance: -; v_gene: TRBV7-9; j_gene: TRBJ2-1; CDR3aa: CASSFRAGVTDEQFF; CDR3nt: TGTGCCAGCAGCTTCCGAGCGGGTGTAACCGATGAGCAGTTCTTC
len: 15; d_gene: TRBD1; abundance: -; v_gene: TRBV5-1; j_gene: TRBJ1-4; CDR3aa: CASSPGTATNEKLFF; CDR3nt: TGCGCCAGCAGCCCCGGGACAGCAACTAATGAAAAACTGTTTTTT
len: 13; d_gene: TRBD1; abundance: -; v_gene: TRBV6-6; j_gene: TRBJ1-2; CDR3aa: CASGQGLGYGYTF; CDR3nt: TGTGCCAGTGGACAGGGCCTAGGCTATGGCTACACCTTC
len: 13; d_gene: -; abundance: few; v_gene: TRBV9; j_gene: TRBJ2-4; CDR3aa: CASSVGGRNIQYF; CDR3nt: TGTGCCAGCAGCGTAGGAGGGAGAAACATTCAGTACTTC
len: 14; d_gene: TRBD1; abundance: -; v_gene: TRBV29-1; j_gene: TRBJ1-4; CDR3aa: CSVLTGTGYEKLFF; CDR3nt: TGCAGCGTTTTAACCGGGACAGGGTATGAAAAACTGTTTTTT
len: 13; d_gene: -; abundance: -; v_gene: TRBV25-1; j_gene: TRBJ2-5; CDR3aa: CASSLQIQETQYF; CDR3nt: TGTGCCAGCAGTCTACAAATCCAAGAGACCCAGTACTTC
len: 18; d_gene: TRBD2; abundance: -; v_gene: TRBV29-1; j_gene: TRBJ2-1; CDR3aa: CSVEDVGGLESSYNEQFF; CDR3nt: TGCAGCGTTGAAGATGTTGGGGGACTAGAGAGCTCCTACAATGAGCAGTTCTTC
len: 15; d_gene: -; abundance: few; v_gene: TRBV5-1; j_gene: TRBJ2-1; CDR3aa: CASSFRGNPYNEQFF; CDR3nt: TGTGCCAGCAGCTTCAGGGGAAATCCGTACAATGAGCAGTTCTTC
len: 14; d_gene: -; abundance: few; v_gene: TRBV19; j_gene: TRBJ2-7; CDR3aa: CASSFRDGLYEQYF; CDR3nt: TGTGCCAGTAGTTTCAGGGACGGCCTCTACGAGCAGTACTTC
len: 15; d_gene: TRBD2; abundance: -; v_gene: TRBV2; j_gene: TRBJ2-2; CDR3aa: CASRGLAENTGELFF; CDR3nt: TGTGCCAGCAGGGGACTAGCGGAAAACACCGGGGAGCTGTTTTTT
len: 11; d_gene: -; abundance: -; v_gene: TRBV25-1; j_gene: TRBJ2-7; CDR3aa: CASSVSYEQYF; CDR3nt: TGTGCCAGCAGTGTTTCCTACGAGCAGTACTTC
len: 13; d_gene: TRBD1; abundance: -; v_gene: TRBV27; j_gene: TRBJ1-2; CDR3aa: CASKGQGQTGYTF; CDR3nt: TGTGCCAGCAAAGGACAGGGTCAAACTGGCTACACCTTC
len: 16; d_gene: TRBD2; abundance: -; v_gene: TRBV29-1; j_gene: TRBJ2-1; CDR3aa: CSVTGLAGGSYNEQFF; CDR3nt: TGCAGCGTTACGGGACTAGCGGGAGGGTCCTACAATGAGCAGTTCTTC
len: 16; d_gene: -; abundance: -; v_gene: TRBV9; j_gene: TRBJ2-3; CDR3aa: CASSSTGEALTDTQYF; CDR3nt: TGTGCCAGCAGCTCAACAGGGGAGGCCCTCACAGATACGCAGTATTTT
len: 13; d_gene: -; abundance: few; v_gene: TRBV5-4; j_gene: TRBJ2-3; CDR3aa: CASRLETSDTQYF; CDR3nt: TGTGCCAGCAGACTTGAGACCTCAGATACGCAGTATTTT
len: 15; d_gene: TRBD2; abundance: few; v_gene: TRBV13; j_gene: TRBJ2-1; CDR3aa: CASSSRLAGGGEQFF; CDR3nt: TGTGCCAGCAGCTCTCGACTAGCGGGAGGAGGTGAGCAGTTCTTC
len: 14; d_gene: TRBD2; abundance: -; v_gene: TRBV6-5; j_gene: TRBJ2-5; CDR3aa: CASSPRTSLETQYF; CDR3nt: TGTGCCAGCAGCCCTCGGACTAGCTTAGAGACCCAGTACTTC
len: 13; d_gene: -; abundance: -; v_gene: TRBV28; j_gene: TRBJ2-7; CDR3aa: CASSFSTAPEQYF; CDR3nt: TGTGCCAGCAGTTTTAGTACAGCCCCCGAGCAGTACTTC
len: 14; d_gene: TRBD1; abundance: -; v_gene: TRBV29-1; j_gene: TRBJ2-7; CDR3aa: CSVETGSSFYEQYF; CDR3nt: TGCAGCGTTGAGACAGGGAGCAGTTTCTACGAGCAGTACTTC
len: 13; d_gene: TRBD1; abundance: -; v_gene: TRBV25-1; j_gene: TRBJ2-1; CDR3aa: CASRYRGYNEQFF; CDR3nt: TGTGCCAGCCGCTACAGGGGCTACAATGAGCAGTTCTTC
len: 14; d_gene: -; abundance: few; v_gene: TRBV2; j_gene: TRBJ2-1; CDR3aa: CASSEGLAGNEQFF; CDR3nt: TGTGCCAGCAGTGAAGGGCTAGCCGGCAATGAGCAGTTCTTC
len: 14; d_gene: -; abundance: -; v_gene: TRBV10-3; j_gene: TRBJ2-7; CDR3aa: CATYAGAHAYEQYF; CDR3nt: TGTGCCACGTATGCGGGGGCCCATGCCTACGAGCAGTACTTC
len: 14; d_gene: TRBD2; abundance: few; v_gene: TRBV29-1; j_gene: TRBJ2-3; CDR3aa: CSVRPGGPTDTQYF; CDR3nt: TGCAGCGTTCGACCGGGAGGGCCGACAGATACGCAGTATTTT
len: 13; d_gene: -; abundance: -; v_gene: TRBV6-1; j_gene: TRBJ2-7; CDR3aa: CASSEWTIYEQYF; CDR3nt: TGTGCCAGCAGTGAATGGACTATCTACGAGCAGTACTTC
len: 12; d_gene: -; abundance: -; v_gene: TRBV19; j_gene: TRBJ1-1; CDR3aa: CASGWVGGEAFF; CDR3nt: TGTGCCAGTGGATGGGTCGGGGGTGAAGCTTTCTTT
len: 13; d_gene: -; abundance: -; v_gene: TRBV6-5; j_gene: TRBJ2-5; CDR3aa: CASSKVYQETQYF; CDR3nt: TGTGCCAGCAGTAAGGTTTATCAAGAGACCCAGTACTTC